The TCR beta chain under discussion was sequenced for a study of cytomegalovirus exposure and HLA in healthy donors. This clone turned up a few times. Its antigen remains unidentified. Study results and limitations: Common viral pathogens seemed to be connected with several of the most significant clusters, according to a later analysis. What TCR beta sequences reportedly achieved was accurate prediction of HLA-A and HLA-B alleles in most subjects. According to the study, approximately 150 TCR beta chains were cytomegalovirus-associated. Across donors, sequencing depth was assumed by presence/absence analyses to be roughly uniform.

Losses at the gene ends were 5 bases for V and 8 bases for J; bases not matched to a gene: 13. This CDR3 has 15 amino acids. The germline V gene has CDR1 SGHAT and CDR2 FQNNGV. With 60 Vbeta and 13 Jbeta primers, the PCR was carried out. This table comes from immunoSEQ multiplex PCR, and its TCRdb copy is limited to in-frame clones, with some not included. The sample consists of about 270,000 clones, 72% of them appearing once. This clonotype originated in a female donor in good health and CMV-seronegative. V usage is TRBV11-2 and J usage is TRBJ2-7, with 9 bases aligning to TRBD1. The specimen was PBMCs. CDR3 region: CASSGNRDRDRKQYF. As DNA, the CDR3 is TGTGCCAGCAGCGGGAACCGGGACAGGGATCGGAAGCAGTACTTC.